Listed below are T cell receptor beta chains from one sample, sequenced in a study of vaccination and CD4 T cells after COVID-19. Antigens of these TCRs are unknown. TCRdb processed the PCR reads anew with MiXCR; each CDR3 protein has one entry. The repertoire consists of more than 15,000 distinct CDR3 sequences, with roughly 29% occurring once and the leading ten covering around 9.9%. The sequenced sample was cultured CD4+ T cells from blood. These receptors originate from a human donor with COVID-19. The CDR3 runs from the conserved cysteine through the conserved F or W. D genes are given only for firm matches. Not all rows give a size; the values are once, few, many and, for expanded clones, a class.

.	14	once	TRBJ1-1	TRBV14	CASSSLGRNTEAFF	TGTGCCAGCAGCAGTCTAGGGAGGAACACTGAAGCTTTCTTT
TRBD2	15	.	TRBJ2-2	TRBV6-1	CASRTTSGGTGELFF	TGTGCCAGCAGAACCACTAGCGGGGGTACCGGGGAGCTGTTTTTT
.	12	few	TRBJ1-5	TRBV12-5	CASQAGDQPQHF	TGTGCTAGTCAGGCAGGGGATCAGCCCCAGCATTTT
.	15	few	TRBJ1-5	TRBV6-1	CASRTPGDGNQPQHF	TGTGCCAGCAGGACTCCCGGGGATGGCAATCAGCCCCAGCATTTT
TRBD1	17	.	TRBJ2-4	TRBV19	CASSQDRDRLAKNIQYF	TGTGCCAGTAGTCAGGACCGGGACAGACTAGCCAAAAACATTCAGTACTTC
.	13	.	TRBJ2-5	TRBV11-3	CASSLRARETQYF	TGTGCCAGCAGCCTCAGGGCTCGGGAGACCCAGTACTTC
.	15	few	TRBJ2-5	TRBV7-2	CASSLGGAEKETQYF	TGTGCCAGCAGCTTAGGCGGGGCCGAAAAAGAGACCCAGTACTTC
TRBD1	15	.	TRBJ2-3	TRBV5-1	CASSGDRGSTDTQYF	TGCGCCAGCAGCGGGGACAGGGGGAGCACAGATACGCAGTATTTT
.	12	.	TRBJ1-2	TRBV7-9	CASSLLGNGYTF	TGTGCCAGCAGCTTACTGGGAAATGGCTACACCTTC
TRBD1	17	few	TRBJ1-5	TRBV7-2	CASSLAGTGGAWQPQHF	TGTGCCAGCAGCTTAGCGGGGACAGGGGGCGCCTGGCAGCCCCAGCATTTT
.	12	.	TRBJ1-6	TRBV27	CASSFFNSPLHF	TGTGCCAGCAGTTTTTTTAATTCACCCCTCCACTTT